This TCR beta chain was retrieved from a study of CD8+ T cells in alopecia areata. Study-wide background: At a dose of 5 to 10 mg twice daily, oral tofacitinib was given to treated patients. The SALT score measured affected scalp surface percentage in treated patients. Study-level findings and limits: Greater clonality was observed in lesional scalp samples, especially alopecia totalis/universalis, versus normal scalp.

Germline CDR1 reads MDHEN; CDR2 reads SYDVKM. Unmatched junction bases numbered 4, after V lost 5 bases and J lost 2 bases. The CDR3 sequence is 14 residues long. RNA, once extracted, was reverse transcribed into cDNA for use as the sequencing template. Assay: immunoSEQ multiplex PCR; the TCRdb copy retains only in-frame clones and omits some. The sample has about 76,000 clones, approximately 70% seen once. The treatment is: oral pan-JAK inhibitor, 5-10 mg twice daily. This clone appeared a single time. Its antigen is undetermined. The J gene is TRBJ2-7, the V gene TRBV28, with 9 positions matching TRBD2. This TCR was sampled from a human donor with alopecia areata. Source: CD8+ T cells sorted from blood, taken at week 24, from a patient treated with tofacitinib. The CDR3 DNA sequence: TGTGCCAGCAGTCGCGGGAGGGCCACCTACGAGCAGTACTTC. It yields the protein CASSRGRATYEQYF.